This TCR beta chain was identified during a study of OX40 agonist ivuxolimab in advanced cancers. Study details: Ivuxolimab, an antibody acting as an agonist of OX40 (CD134), was used to treat patients. Study-wide points: Relative to CD4+, CD8+ T cells held more expanded clones on average.

This clone was detected a few times. Its antigen is undetermined. Clones were sequenced by immunoSEQ multiplex PCR, and TCRdb holds only the in-frame ones, with some missing. The sample contains fewer than 85,000 clones, approximately 86% of which appear only once. V dropped 5 bases and J dropped 5; count of bases not matched to a gene: 5. The CDR3 totals 13 residues. The V gene's germline CDR1 is SGHAT and CDR2 FQNNGV. The sequencing used CD4+ or CD8+ T cells sorted from blood, collected in a trial of the OX40 agonist ivuxolimab. The receptor was isolated from an adult with an advanced solid tumor such as melanoma, head and neck, liver or kidney cancer. This rearrangement joins TRBV11-2 to TRBJ1-1, with TRBD1 matching over 7 bases. CDR3 bases: TGTGCCAGCAGCGCACAGGGGACGACTGAAGCTTTCTTT. It is translated as CASSAQGTTEAFF.